This TCR beta chain appears in the sequencing data of a study of blood T cell repertoires in COVID-19. Trimming removed 6 bases at V and 2 bases at J, with 10 bases between. The V gene's germline CDR1 is MNHEY and CDR2 SVGAGI. The CDR3 contains 13 residues. Assay used: immunoSEQ multiplex PCR; TCRdb lists only in-frame clones, some missing. Of 250,000 to 350,000 clones detected, about 83% appear once; the ten largest clones hold 1.5% to 2%. Material: peripheral blood. The TCR comes from a woman between 45 and 60 years old with acute or convalescent COVID-19. The chain is built from TRBV6-5 and TRBJ1-2; maybe TRBD1 (5 bases). CDR3 sequence (DNA): TGTGCCAGCAGGACCGACAGCAACTATGGCTACACCTTC. It specifies CASRTDSNYGYTF.